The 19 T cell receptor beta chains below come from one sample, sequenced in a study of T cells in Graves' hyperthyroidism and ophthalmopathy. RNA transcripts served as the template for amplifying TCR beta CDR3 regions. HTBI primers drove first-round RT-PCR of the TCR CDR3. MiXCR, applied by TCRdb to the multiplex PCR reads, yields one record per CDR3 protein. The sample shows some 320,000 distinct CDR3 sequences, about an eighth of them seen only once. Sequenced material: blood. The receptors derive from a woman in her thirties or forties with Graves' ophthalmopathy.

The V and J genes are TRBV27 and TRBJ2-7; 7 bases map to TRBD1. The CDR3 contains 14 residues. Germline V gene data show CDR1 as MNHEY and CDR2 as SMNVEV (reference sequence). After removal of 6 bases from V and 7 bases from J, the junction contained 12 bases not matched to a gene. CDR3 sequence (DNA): TGTGCCAGCAGCCTAACAGGGGCCCCTGGTGAGCAGTACTTC. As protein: CASSLTGAPGEQYF.

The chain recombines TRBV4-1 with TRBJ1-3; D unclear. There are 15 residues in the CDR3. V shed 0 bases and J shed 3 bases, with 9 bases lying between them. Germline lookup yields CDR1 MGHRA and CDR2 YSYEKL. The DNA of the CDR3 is TGCGCCAGCAGCCAAGATCTGAACAGTGGAAACACCATATATTTT. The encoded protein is CASSQDLNSGNTIYF.

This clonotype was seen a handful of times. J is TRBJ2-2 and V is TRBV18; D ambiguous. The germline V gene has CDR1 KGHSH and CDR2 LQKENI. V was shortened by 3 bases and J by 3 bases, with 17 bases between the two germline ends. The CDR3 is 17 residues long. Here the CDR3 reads CASSPPTGLRDTGELFF. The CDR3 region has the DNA TGTGCCAGCTCACCGCCGACCGGCCTCCGGGACACCGGGGAGCTGTTTTTT.

The CDR3 is CASSTRGKPQHF. CDR3 DNA sequence: TGTGCCAGCAGTACCAGGGGGAAGCCCCAGCATTTT. The V gene is TRBV12-3 or TRBV12-4, the J gene TRBJ1-5, with 7 bases identical to TRBD1. This CDR3 has 12 amino acids. V shed 5 bases and J 8 bases; nucleotides not matched to a gene: 3.

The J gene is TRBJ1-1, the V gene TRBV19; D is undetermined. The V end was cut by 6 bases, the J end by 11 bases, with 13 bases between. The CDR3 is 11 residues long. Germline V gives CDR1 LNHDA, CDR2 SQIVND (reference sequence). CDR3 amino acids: CASRGIDLAFF. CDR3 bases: TGTGCCAGTAGAGGGATTGATCTGGCTTTCTTT.

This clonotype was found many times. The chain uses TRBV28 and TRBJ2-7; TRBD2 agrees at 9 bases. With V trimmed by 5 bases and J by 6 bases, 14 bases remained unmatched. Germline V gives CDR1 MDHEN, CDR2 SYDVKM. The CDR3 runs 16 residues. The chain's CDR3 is CASSLNPEVAGVEQYF. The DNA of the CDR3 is TGTGCCAGCAGTCTCAACCCGGAGGTAGCGGGAGTCGAGCAGTACTTC. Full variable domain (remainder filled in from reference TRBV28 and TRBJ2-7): DVKVTQSSRYLVKRTGEKVFLECVQDMDHENMFWYRQDPGLGLRLIYFSYDVKMKEKGDIPEGYSVSREKKERFSLILESASTNQTSMYLCASSLNPEVAGVEQYFGPGTRLTVT.

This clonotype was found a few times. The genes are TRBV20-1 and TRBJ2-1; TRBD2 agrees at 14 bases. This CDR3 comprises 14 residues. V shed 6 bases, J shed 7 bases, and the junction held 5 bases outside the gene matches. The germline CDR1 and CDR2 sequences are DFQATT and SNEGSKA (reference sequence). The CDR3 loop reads CSARLAGGRNEQFF. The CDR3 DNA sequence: TGCAGTGCCCGACTAGCGGGGGGGCGGAATGAGCAGTTCTTC.

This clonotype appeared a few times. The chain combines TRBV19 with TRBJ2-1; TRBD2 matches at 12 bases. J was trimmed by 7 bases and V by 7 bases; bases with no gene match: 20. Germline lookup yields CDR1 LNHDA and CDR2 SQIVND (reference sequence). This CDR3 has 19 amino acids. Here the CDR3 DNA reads TGTGCCAGTACCCAGACTAGCGGGAGACTGGCCGGCACAGTAAATGAGCAGTTCTTC. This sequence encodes CASTQTSGRLAGTVNEQFF.

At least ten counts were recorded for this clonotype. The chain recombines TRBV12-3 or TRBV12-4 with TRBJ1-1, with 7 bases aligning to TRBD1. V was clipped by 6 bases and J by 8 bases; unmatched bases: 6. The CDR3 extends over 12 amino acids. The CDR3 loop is CASSPGQVEAFF. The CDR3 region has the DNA TGTGCCAGCAGCCCAGGACAGGTGGAAGCTTTCTTT.

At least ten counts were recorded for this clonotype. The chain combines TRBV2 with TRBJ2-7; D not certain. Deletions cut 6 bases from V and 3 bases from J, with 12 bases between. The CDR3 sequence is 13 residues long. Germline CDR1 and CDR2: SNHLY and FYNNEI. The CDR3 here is CASRTASFYEQYF. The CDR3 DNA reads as TGTGCCAGCAGGACCGCGTCCTTCTACGAGCAGTACTTC.

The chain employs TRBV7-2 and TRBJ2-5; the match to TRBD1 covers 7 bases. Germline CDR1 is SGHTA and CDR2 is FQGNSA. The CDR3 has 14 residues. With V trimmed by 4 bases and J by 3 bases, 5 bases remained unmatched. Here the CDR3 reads CASSWDSDKETQYF. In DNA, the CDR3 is TGTGCCAGCAGCTGGGACAGCGATAAAGAGACCCAGTACTTC.

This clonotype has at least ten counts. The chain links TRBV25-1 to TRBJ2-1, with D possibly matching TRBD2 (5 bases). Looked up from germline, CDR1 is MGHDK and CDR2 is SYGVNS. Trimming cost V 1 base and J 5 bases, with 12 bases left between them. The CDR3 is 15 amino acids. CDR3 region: CASSEFGLADNEQFF. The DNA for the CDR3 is TGTGCCAGCAGTGAATTTGGGCTAGCCGACAATGAGCAGTTCTTC.

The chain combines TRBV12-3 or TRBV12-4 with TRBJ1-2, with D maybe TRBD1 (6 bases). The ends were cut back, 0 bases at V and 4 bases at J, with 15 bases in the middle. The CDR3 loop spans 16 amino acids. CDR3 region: CASSLALEGGGYGYTF. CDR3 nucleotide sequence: TGTGCCAGCAGTTTAGCGCTAGAGGGGGGCGGCTATGGCTACACCTTC.

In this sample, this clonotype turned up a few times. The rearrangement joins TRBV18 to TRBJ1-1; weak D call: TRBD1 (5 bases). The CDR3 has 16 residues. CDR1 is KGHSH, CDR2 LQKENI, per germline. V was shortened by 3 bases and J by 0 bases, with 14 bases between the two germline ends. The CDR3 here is CASSPGGARVNTEAFF. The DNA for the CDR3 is TGTGCCAGCTCACCGGGAGGGGCCCGTGTGAACACTGAAGCTTTCTTT.

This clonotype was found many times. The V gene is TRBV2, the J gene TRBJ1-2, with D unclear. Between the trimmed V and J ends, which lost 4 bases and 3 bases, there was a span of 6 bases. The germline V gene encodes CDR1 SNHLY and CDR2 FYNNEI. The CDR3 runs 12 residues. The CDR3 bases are TGTGCCAGCAGTGTCGAGTACTATGGCTACACCTTC. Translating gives CASSVEYYGYTF.

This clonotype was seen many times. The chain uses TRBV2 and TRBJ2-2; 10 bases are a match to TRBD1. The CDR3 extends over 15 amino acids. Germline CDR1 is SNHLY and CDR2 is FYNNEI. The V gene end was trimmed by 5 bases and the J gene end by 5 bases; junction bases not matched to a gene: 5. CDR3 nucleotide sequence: TGTGCCAGCAGTCCTCGGACAGGGGGTACCGGGGAGCTGTTTTTT. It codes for CASSPRTGGTGELFF. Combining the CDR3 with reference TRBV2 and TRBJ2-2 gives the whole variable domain EPEVTQTPSHQVTQMGQEVILRCVPISNHLYFYWYRQILGQKVEFLVSFYNNEISEKSEIFDDQFSVERPDGSNFTLKIRSTKLEDSAMYFCASSPRTGGTGELFFGEGSRLTVL.

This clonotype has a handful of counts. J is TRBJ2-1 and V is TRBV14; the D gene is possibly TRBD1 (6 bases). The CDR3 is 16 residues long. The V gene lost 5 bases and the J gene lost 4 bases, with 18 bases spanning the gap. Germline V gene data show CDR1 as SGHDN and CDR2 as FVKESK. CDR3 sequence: CASSDQGSGTYNEQFF. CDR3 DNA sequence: TGTGCCAGCAGCGATCAGGGGTCAGGAACGTACAATGAGCAGTTCTTC.

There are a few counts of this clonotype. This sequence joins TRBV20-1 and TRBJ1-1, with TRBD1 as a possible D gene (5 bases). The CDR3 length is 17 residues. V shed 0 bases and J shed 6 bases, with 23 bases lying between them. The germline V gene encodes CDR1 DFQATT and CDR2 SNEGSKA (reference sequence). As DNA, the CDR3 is TGCAGTGCTAGAGAATCTCAGGGAGGTATTTTATTCCCTGAAGCTTTCTTT. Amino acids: CSARESQGGILFPEAFF.

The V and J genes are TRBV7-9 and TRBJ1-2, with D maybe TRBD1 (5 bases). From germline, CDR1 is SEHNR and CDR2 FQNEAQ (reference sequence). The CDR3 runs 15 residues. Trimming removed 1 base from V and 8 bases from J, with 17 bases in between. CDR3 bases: TGTGCCAGCAGCTTAGAGATGGGGCCCGCCTACGGCTACACCTTC. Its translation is CASSLEMGPAYGYTF.